This entry lists 9 T cell receptor beta chains sequenced from one sample in a study of shared clonotypes between healthy human individuals. The naive CD8 population came from CD45RO-negative cells selected for CCR7, without terminally differentiated effector memory CD45RA+ cells. Clones were read by immunoSEQ multiplex PCR, and TCRdb kept only the in-frame ones, dropping some. Counted here are 2 million or so clones, about 95% occurring once; the ten biggest clones make up roughly 1.1%. The sequencing input was naive CD8+ T cells sorted from blood. The receptors were gathered from a man between 18 and 35 years old in good health.

The chain joins TRBV10-3 to TRBJ2-3, with D unresolved. The length of the CDR3 is 16 residues. Trimming stripped 3 bases from V and 4 bases from J, with 17 bases between. CDR1 is ENHRY and CDR2 is SYGVKD in the germline V gene. The CDR3 DNA reads as TGTGCCATCAGTGACGCGCAGGTCTTGTCTCCAGATACGCAGTATTTT. Translating gives CAISDAQVLSPDTQYF.

This clone was seen a handful of times. This sequence joins TRBV7-9 and TRBJ2-7; the D gene could be TRBD1 or TRBD2 (5 bases each). CDR3 size: 9 residues. Germline CDR1 and CDR2: SEHNR and FQNEAQ (reference sequence). The CDR3 loop reads CVLGREQYF. The CDR3 DNA is TGTGTTCTGGGACGCGAGCAGTACTTC.

J is TRBJ1-1 and V is TRBV12-2; the D call of TRBD1 is as the table states it, not checked on the DNA. TRBV12-2 is a known pseudogene. The CDR3 has 15 residues. The CDR3 DNA sequence: TGTGCAAGTCGCTTAGGAACAGGTCAAAAGTCTGAAGCTTTCTTT. This gives the protein CASRLGTGQKSEAFF.

The rearrangement links TRBV5-6 to TRBJ2-5, with 9 bases fitting TRBD2. J gave up 5 bases and V 1 base, and 9 bases lay outside the gene matches. This CDR3 comprises 16 residues. The germline CDR1 and CDR2 sequences are SGHDT and YYEEEE. The CDR3 loop reads CASSLSAGGLLETQYF. DNA for the CDR3: TGTGCCAGCAGCTTGTCGGCGGGAGGGCTTTTGGAGACCCAGTACTTC.

This chain joins TRBV27 and TRBJ2-7, with 10 bases fitting TRBD2. V lost 2 bases and J lost 0; bases outside the gene matches: 1. The CDR3 contains 15 residues. Germline V gene sequence: CDR1 MNHEY, CDR2 SMNVEV (reference sequence). In nucleotides, the CDR3 is TGTGCCAGCAGTTTAATAGCGGGAGGCTCCTACGAGCAGTACTTC. The encoded protein is CASSLIAGGSYEQYF.

The chain employs TRBV30 and TRBJ1-2, with no clear D. This CDR3 spans 12 amino acids. Germline loops: CDR1 GTSNPN, CDR2 SVGIG (reference sequence). V was shortened by 5 bases and J by 2 bases, with 9 bases between the two germline ends. The DNA for the CDR3 is TGTGCCTGGTCTTGGTTAAACTATGGCTACACCTTC. Translating gives CAWSWLNYGYTF.

The chain joins TRBV11-1 to TRBJ2-5; D is possibly TRBD2 (6 bases). Trimming left V 1 base short and J 2 bases short, with 11 bases between. Germline CDR1 and CDR2: SGHAT and FQDESV (reference sequence). The CDR3 consists of 15 residues. Here the CDR3 reads CASSLVSGDQETQYF. The DNA for the CDR3 is TGTGCCAGCAGCTTAGTATCGGGGGATCAAGAGACCCAGTACTTC.

V gene TRBV5-1 combines with J gene TRBJ2-2; tentative D call: TRBD1 (5 bases). The CDR3 is 13 amino acids. V lost 0 bases and J 8 bases, leaving 8 bases between the germline ends. CDR1 SGHRS and CDR2 YFSETQ come from the germline V gene. CDR3 protein: CASSLVGEGELFF. CDR3 bases: TGCGCCAGCAGCTTGGTAGGGGAAGGGGAGCTGTTTTTT.

The J gene is TRBJ2-5, the V gene TRBV7-9, with D possibly being TRBD2 (5 bases). Trimming pared 6 bases from V and 2 bases from J, leaving 13 bases between. Germline V gives CDR1 SEHNR, CDR2 FQNEAQ (reference sequence). The CDR3 contains 14 residues. DNA of the CDR3: TGTGCCAGCAGTCCGGACTTACGTCAAGAGACCCAGTACTTC. The encoded protein is CASSPDLRQETQYF. Using reference TRBV7-9 and TRBJ2-5 for the parts outside the CDR3, the full variable domain is DTGVSQNPRHKITKRGQNVTFRCDPISEHNRLYWYRQTLGQGPEFLTYFQNEAQLEKSRLLSDRFSAERPKGSFSTLEIQRTEQGDSAMYLCASSPDLRQETQYFGPGTRLLVL.